This T cell receptor beta chain emerged from a study of blood T cells in healthy people across ages. CDR3 length equals 15 residues. Germline V gene sequence: CDR1 SGHRS, CDR2 YFSETQ. A second roughly 6 to 12 cycle PCR used barcoded and J-beta primers. Each TCR beta cDNA got a 12-nucleotide random molecular identifier. MiXCR, run by TCRdb on the 5' RACE reads, gives a single entry per CDR3 protein. The table has roughly 410,000 distinct CDR3 sequences, about 52% seen once. The specimen sequenced was blood. The chain joins TRBV5-1 to TRBJ2-5; 7 bases map to TRBD1. The J call is doubtful: the DNA matches TRBJ2-7 better. The TCR originated in a man in his 60s in good health. DNA of the CDR3: TGCGCCAGCAGCCCGAGCGGACAGGCACCCTACGAGCAGTACTTC. The encoded protein is CASSPSGQAPYEQYF.